The clone carrying this T cell receptor beta chain has only one observation. Between the trimmed V and J ends, which lost 3 bases and 2 bases, there was a span of 10 bases. Looked up from germline, CDR1 is LNHDA and CDR2 is SQIVND (reference sequence). CDR3 length: 14 amino acids. This table comes from immunoSEQ multiplex PCR, and its TCRdb copy is limited to in-frame clones, with some not included. The table lists 80,000 or so clones, around 92% of them singletons. This sample was taken from a study of T cell changes during pregnancy in multiple sclerosis. The V and J genes are TRBV19 and TRBJ1-1; D is uncertain. The sequencing used peripheral blood, collected before pregnancy. This clonotype was obtained from a female donor with multiple sclerosis, enrolled in a pregnancy study. This chain's CDR3 is CASSMGGPNTEAFF. Here the CDR3 DNA reads TGTGCCAGTAGTATGGGAGGGCCCAACACTGAAGCTTTCTTT. The full variable domain, in which reference TRBV19 and TRBJ1-1 provide the parts outside the CDR3, is DGGITQSPKYLFRKEGQNVTLSCEQNLNHDAMYWYRQDPGQGLRLIYYSQIVNDFQKGDIAEGYSVSREKKESFPLTVTSAQKNPTAFYLCASSMGGPNTEAFFGQGTRLTVV.